This T cell receptor (beta chain) derives from a study of cytomegalovirus exposure and HLA in healthy donors. Study conclusions and caveats: By HLA locus, TCR association rates varied in a later analysis, with DRB1 showing the most and HLA-C the fewest.

Vbeta (60) and Jbeta (13) primers were used in the PCR. Produced via immunoSEQ multiplex PCR; TCRdb's table is partial and in-frame only. In all, the sample yields 90,000 to 130,000 clones. Participants comprised healthy donors of bone marrow. Unrecorded immune exposures were likely, despite nominal health at sampling. In regard to this clone: The antigen remains undetermined.

Deletions cut 2 bases from V and 2 bases from J, with 17 bases between. This CDR3 spans 17 amino acids. The germline gives CDR1 KGHSH, CDR2 LQKENI. The TCR sequence derives from a man younger than 45 in good health and CMV-seronegative. Material: PBMCs. This sequence joins TRBV18 and TRBJ2-3; a possible D gene is TRBD1 (6 bases). Written as DNA, the CDR3 is TGTGCCAGCTCACCATCGACAGGCCCCCCGCACACAGATACGCAGTATTTT. Amino acids: CASSPSTGPPHTDTQYF.